These T cell receptor beta chains were read from a single sample in a study of T cell responses to AZD1222 COVID-19 vaccine. Generated by immunoSEQ multiplex PCR, the TCRdb table keeps only in-frame clones and is missing some. The sample has fewer than 120,000 clones; 92% are singletons. The sample was peripheral blood, taken on day 0 of AZD1222 vaccination. The receptors stem from an adult in good health. Each CDR3 is given with its conserved first and last residue. The D gene is left open where the match is weak.

cdr3_length	d_call	j_call	v_call	cdr3_aa
11	-	TRBJ2-7	TRBV5-6	CASSLEYEQYF
15	-	TRBJ2-2	TRBV9	CASSVEGGYTGELFF
15	TRBD1	TRBJ1-1	TRBV7-2	CASSWTAGGITEAFF
14	-	TRBJ1-4	TRBV7-6	CASSYSGTAGKLFF
15	TRBD1	TRBJ2-3	TRBV13	CASSLVGQGPDTQYF
15	TRBD1	TRBJ1-3	TRBV4-2	CASSLDRGVGNTIYF
11	-	TRBJ1-2	TRBV10-2	CASTQGRGYTF
12	TRBD1	TRBJ2-5	TRBV7-9	CASTRQGETQYF
14	-	TRBJ1-5	TRBV29-1	CSVPGPGTNQPQHF
11	-	TRBJ1-2	TRBV19	CASSKGRGYTF
16	-	TRBJ1-2	TRBV4-1	CASSQDRRQPGYGYTF
13	-	TRBJ1-5	TRBV28	CASSLLRVQPQHF
17	-	TRBJ2-1	TRBV25-1	CASSEVGTYASAKEQFF
15	-	TRBJ2-5	TRBV11-3	CASSLAGIGGETQYF
16	-	TRBJ1-1	TRBV5-1	CASSYGSYSPNTEAFF
14	-	TRBJ2-7	TRBV5-4	CASSPGPPQGEQYF
14	-	TRBJ1-2	TRBV19	CASSIGGANYGYTF
14	-	TRBJ2-5	TRBV18	CASSPQGYEGTQYF
16	TRBD1	TRBJ1-2	TRBV7-6	CASSYASGTDNYGYTF
13	TRBD1	TRBJ1-4	TRBV5-1	CASSPGTVEKLFF
12	TRBD1	TRBJ1-2	TRBV2	CASSATGVGYTF
16	-	TRBJ1-1	TRBV3-1/TRBV3-2	CASSPSPSLLNTEAFF
12	-	TRBJ2-3	TRBV7-8	CASSPSTDTQYF
11	-	TRBJ1-1	TRBV20-1	CSARDRTEAFF
15	-	TRBJ2-7	TRBV28	CASSGSGVSSYEQYF
15	-	TRBJ1-2	TRBV28	CASSLNMAGRVSYTF
12	-	TRBJ1-4	TRBV20-1	CSASNRGEKLFF
15	TRBD1	TRBJ1-4	TRBV30	CAWSVPGQGTEKLFF
14	-	TRBJ2-7	TRBV28	CASRTLSGAYEQYF
19	TRBD2	TRBJ2-2	TRBV11-2	CASSFRVRGGLMNTGELFF
16	-	TRBJ2-6	TRBV29-1	CSAPVAGEAGANVLTF
14	-	TRBJ1-4	TRBV5-1	CASSMEATNEKLFF
14	TRBD1	TRBJ2-3	TRBV18	CASLQQGAKDTQYF
15	TRBD1	TRBJ1-1	TRBV3-1/TRBV3-2	CASSQSTGASTEAFF
14	TRBD1	TRBJ1-3	TRBV30	CAWLTGHTGNTIYF
15	-	TRBJ1-5	TRBV19	CASRGVRGGNQPQHF
16	-	TRBJ1-3	TRBV15	CATSRENRASGNTIYF
15	-	TRBJ1-5	TRBV6-5	CASSPRGRGNQPQHF
14	TRBD2	TRBJ2-3	TRBV5-8	CASSFSGWTDTQYF
15	-	TRBJ1-2	TRBV19	CASKWSAAFNYGYTF
15	TRBD1	TRBJ1-5	TRBV2	CASIGQGEGNQPQHF
13	-	TRBJ1-2	TRBV18	CASSPPGDYGYTF
16	-	TRBJ1-5	TRBV2	CASSDSRASSNQPQHF
13	-	TRBJ2-5	TRBV18	CASSPGTLETQYF
14	-	TRBJ2-7	TRBV6-1	CASSEAGALYEQYF
12	-	TRBJ1-2	TRBV28	CASSLRDYGYTF
15	-	TRBJ2-2	TRBV19	CASTSGFANTGELFF
15	TRBD1	TRBJ2-7	TRBV4-1	CASSHAGQVNYEQYF
18	TRBD2	TRBJ2-3	TRBV5-1	CASSLVVRLAGGPSTQYF